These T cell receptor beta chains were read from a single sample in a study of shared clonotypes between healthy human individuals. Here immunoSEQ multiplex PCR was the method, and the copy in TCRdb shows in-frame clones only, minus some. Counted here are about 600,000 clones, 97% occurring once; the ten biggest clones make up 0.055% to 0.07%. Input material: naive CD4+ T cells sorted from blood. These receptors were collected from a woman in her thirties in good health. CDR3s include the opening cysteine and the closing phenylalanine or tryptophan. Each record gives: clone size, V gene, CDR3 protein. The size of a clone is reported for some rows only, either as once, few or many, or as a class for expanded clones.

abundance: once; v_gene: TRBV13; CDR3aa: CASSLVHEQYF
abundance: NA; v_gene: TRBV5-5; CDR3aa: CASSLASQESYEQYF
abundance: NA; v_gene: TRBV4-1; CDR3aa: CASSQARLGTGTHEQYF
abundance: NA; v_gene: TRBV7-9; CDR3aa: CASSLGQGANTGELFF
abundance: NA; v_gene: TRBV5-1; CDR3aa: CASSLVAGLNTEAFF
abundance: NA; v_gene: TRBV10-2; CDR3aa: CASSEGWLAGAEQFF
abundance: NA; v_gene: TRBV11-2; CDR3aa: CASSASLANSYEQYF
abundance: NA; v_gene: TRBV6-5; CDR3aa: CASSAGTESNQPQHF
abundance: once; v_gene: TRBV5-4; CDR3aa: CASSFLNTEAFF
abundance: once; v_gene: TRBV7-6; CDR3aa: CASSLWQETQYF
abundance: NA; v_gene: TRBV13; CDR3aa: CASSLLGLAGREQYF
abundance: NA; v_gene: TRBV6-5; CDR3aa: CASSYSKTPFLETQYF
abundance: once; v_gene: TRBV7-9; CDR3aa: CASSRARETQYF
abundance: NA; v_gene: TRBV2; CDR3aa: CASSGGQLSYEQYF
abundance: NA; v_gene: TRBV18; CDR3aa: CASSPLGPGGRDTEAFF
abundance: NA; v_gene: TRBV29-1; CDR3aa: CSVLPRTEQETQYF
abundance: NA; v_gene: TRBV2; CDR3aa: CASSEQGGDYEQYF
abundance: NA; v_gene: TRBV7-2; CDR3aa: CASSSGQGFWVSTDTQYF
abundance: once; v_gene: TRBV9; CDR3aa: CASSVGGTDLQPQHF
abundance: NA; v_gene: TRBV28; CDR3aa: CASGHEAPRWRDRDEQFF
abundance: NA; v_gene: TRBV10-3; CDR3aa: CAISRGQGTQETQYF
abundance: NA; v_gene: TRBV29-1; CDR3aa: CSVEIGGFYEQYF